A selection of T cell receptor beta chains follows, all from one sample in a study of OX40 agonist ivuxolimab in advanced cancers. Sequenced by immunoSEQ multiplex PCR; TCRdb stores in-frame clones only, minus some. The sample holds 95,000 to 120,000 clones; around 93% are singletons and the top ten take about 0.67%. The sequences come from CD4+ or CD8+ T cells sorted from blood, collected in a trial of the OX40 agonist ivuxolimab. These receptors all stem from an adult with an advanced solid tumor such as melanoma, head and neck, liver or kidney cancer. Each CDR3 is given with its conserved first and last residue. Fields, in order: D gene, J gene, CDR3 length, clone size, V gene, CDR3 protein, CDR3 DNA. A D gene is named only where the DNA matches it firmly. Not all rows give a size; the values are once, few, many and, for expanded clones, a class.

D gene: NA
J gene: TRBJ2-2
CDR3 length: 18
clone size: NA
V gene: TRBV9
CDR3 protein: CASSPPRPGHTNTGELFF
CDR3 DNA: TGTGCCAGCAGCCCCCCGCGACCGGGGCATACGAACACCGGGGAGCTGTTTTTT

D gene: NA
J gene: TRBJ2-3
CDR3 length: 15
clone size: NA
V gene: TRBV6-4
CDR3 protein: CASRQAPTSTDTQYF
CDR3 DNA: TGTGCCAGCCGACAGGCGCCAACTAGCACAGATACGCAGTATTTT

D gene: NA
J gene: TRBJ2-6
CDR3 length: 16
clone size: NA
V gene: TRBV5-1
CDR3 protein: CASSLFRPTGANVLTF
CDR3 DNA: TGCGCCAGCAGCTTGTTCAGGCCGACTGGGGCCAACGTCCTGACTTTC

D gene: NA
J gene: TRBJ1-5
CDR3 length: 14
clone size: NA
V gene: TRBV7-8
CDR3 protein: CASSLDSSNQPQHF
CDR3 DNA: TGTGCCAGCAGCTTGGACAGTAGCAATCAGCCCCAGCATTTT

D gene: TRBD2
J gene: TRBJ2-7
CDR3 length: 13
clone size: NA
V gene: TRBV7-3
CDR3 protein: CASSLTSRGEQYF
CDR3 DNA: TGTGCCAGCAGCTTAACCTCGCGGGGGGAGCAGTACTTC

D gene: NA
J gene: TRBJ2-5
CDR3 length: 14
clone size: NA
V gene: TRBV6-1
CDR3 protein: CASGSLASQETQYF
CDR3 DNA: TGTGCCAGCGGGTCGCTAGCGAGCCAAGAGACCCAGTACTTC

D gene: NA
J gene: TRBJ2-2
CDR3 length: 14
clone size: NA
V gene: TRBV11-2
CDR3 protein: CASSLGANTGELFF
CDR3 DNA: TGTGCCAGCAGCCTGGGGGCGAACACCGGGGAGCTGTTTTTT

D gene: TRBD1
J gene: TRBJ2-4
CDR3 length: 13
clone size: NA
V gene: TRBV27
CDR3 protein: CASSLTGGNIQYF
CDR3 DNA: TGTGCCAGCAGTCTGACAGGGGGAAACATTCAGTACTTC

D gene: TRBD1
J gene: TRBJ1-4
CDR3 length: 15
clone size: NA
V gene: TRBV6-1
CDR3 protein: CASILHRGSNEKLFF
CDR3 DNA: TGTGCCAGCATCCTTCACAGGGGTTCGAATGAAAAACTGTTTTTT

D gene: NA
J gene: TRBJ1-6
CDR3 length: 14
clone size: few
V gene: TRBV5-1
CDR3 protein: CASSPRDRGSPLHF
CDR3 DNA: TGCGCCAGCAGCCCACGGGACCGAGGGTCACCCCTCCACTTT

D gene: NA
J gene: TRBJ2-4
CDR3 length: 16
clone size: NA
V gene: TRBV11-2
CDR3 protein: CASSLFRGGPQNIQYF
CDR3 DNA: TGTGCCAGCAGCTTATTCAGGGGAGGGCCCCAAAACATTCAGTACTTC

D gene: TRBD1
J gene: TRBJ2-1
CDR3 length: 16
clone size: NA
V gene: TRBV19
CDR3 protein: CASSITRGGGWERQFF
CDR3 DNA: TGTGCCAGTAGTATAACCCGAGGGGGCGGGTGGGAGAGGCAGTTCTTC

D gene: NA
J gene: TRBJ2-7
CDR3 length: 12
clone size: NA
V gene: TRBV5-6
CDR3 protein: CASSRTLYEQYF
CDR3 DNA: TGTGCCAGCAGCCGGACTCTCTACGAGCAGTACTTC

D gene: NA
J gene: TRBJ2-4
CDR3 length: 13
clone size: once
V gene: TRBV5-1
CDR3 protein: CASSINRRNIQYF
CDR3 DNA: TGCGCCAGCAGCATAAACAGGAGAAACATTCAGTACTTC

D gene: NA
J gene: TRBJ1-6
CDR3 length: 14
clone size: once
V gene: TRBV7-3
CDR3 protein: CASSLNPVNSPLHF
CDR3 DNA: TGTGCCAGCAGCTTAAATCCGGTAAATTCACCCCTCCACTTT

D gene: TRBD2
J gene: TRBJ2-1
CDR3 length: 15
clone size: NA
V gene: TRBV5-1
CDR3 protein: CASNRGLAGDNEQFF
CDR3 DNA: TGCGCCAGCAACCGCGGGCTAGCGGGAGACAATGAGCAGTTCTTC

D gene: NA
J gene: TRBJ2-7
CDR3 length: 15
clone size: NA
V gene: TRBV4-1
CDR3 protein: CASSQAPGQAYEQYF
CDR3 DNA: TGCGCCAGCAGCCAAGCTCCGGGACAAGCCTACGAGCAGTACTTC

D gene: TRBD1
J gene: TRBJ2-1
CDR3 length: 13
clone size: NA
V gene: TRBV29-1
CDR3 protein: CSVGTGSGHEQFF
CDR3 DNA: TGCAGCGTAGGGACAGGGTCGGGCCATGAGCAGTTCTTC

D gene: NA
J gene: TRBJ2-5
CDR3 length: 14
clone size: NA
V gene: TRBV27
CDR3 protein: CASSLGRQQETQYF
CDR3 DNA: TGTGCCAGCAGCTTGGGACGGCAACAAGAGACCCAGTACTTC

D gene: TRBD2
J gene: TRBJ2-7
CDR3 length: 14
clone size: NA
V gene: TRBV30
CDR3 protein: CAWSKGLAGYEQYF
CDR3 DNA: TGTGCCTGGAGCAAAGGACTAGCGGGCTACGAGCAGTACTTC

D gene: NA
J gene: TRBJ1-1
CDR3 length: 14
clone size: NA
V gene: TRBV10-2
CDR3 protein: CATGLRGQNTEAFF
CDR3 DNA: TGCGCCACAGGGCTTCGGGGACAGAACACTGAAGCTTTCTTT

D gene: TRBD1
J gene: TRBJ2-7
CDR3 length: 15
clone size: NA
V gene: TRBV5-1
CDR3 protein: CASSSPDRGLYEQYF
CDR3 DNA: TGCGCCAGCAGCTCACCCGACAGGGGGCTATACGAGCAGTACTTC

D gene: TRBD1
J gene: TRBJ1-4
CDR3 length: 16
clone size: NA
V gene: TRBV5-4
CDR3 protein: CASSQEPQGAAEKLFF
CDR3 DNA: TGTGCCAGCAGCCAAGAACCACAGGGGGCTGCGGAAAAACTGTTTTTT

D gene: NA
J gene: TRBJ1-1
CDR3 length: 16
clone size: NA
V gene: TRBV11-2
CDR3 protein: CASSLVGGGMNTEAFF
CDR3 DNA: TGTGCCAGCAGCTTAGTAGGGGGAGGGATGAACACTGAAGCTTTCTTT

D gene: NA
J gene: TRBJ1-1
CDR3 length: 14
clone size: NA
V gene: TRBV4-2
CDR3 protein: CASSQAQTNTEAFF
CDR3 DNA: TGTGCCAGCAGCCAAGCCCAGACGAACACTGAAGCTTTCTTT

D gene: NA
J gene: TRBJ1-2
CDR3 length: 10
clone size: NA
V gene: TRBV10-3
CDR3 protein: CAIRDRGYTF
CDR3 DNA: TGTGCCATCAGAGATCGTGGCTACACCTTC

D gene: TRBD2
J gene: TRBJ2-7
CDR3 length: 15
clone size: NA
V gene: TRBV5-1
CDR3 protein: CASSLFVTSGVEQYF
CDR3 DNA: TGCGCCAGCAGCTTGTTCGTGACTAGCGGGGTCGAGCAGTACTTC

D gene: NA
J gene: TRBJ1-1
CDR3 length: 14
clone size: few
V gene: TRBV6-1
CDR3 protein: CASSEREEYTEAFF
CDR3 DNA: TGTGCCAGCAGTGAACGGGAGGAGTACACTGAAGCTTTCTTT

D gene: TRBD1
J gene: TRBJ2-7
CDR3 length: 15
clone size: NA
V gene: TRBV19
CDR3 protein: CASSQRKDRDYEQYF
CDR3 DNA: TGTGCCAGTAGCCAACGCAAGGACAGGGACTACGAGCAGTACTTC

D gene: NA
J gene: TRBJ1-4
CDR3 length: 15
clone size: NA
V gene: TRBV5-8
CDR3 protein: CASRLGTDPNEKLFF
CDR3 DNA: TGTGCCAGCAGGTTGGGGACGGACCCTAATGAAAAACTGTTTTTT

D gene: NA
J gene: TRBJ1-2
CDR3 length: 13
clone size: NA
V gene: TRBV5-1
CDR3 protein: CASSPATTYGYTF
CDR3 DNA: TGCGCCAGCAGCCCGGCTACCACCTATGGCTACACCTTC

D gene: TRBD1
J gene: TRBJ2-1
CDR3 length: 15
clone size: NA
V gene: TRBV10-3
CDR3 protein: CATSENEGAYNEQFF
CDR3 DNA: TGTGCCACGTCTGAAAACGAGGGGGCTTACAATGAGCAGTTCTTC

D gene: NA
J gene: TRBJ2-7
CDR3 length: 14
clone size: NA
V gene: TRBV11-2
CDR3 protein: CASSYQAVRGEQYF
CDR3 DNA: TGTGCCAGCAGCTACCAAGCGGTCCGGGGCGAGCAGTACTTC

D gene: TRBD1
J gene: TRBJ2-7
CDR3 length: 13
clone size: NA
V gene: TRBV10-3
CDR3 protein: CAIRGGQGKEQYF
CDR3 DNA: TGTGCCATCAGGGGGGGACAGGGTAAAGAGCAGTACTTC

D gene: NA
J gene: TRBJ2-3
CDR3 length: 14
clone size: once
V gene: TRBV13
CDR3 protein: CASSRTVFTDTQYF
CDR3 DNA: TGTGCCAGCTCCCGGACAGTATTCACAGATACGCAGTATTTT

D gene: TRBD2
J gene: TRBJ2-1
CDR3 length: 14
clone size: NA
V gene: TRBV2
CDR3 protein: CASSESGRANEQFF
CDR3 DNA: TGTGCCAGCAGTGAAAGCGGGAGGGCGAATGAGCAGTTCTTC

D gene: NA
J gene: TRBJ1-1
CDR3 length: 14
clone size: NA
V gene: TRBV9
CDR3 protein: CASSVGNFGTEAFF
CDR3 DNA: TGTGCCAGCAGCGTAGGGAACTTTGGGACTGAAGCTTTCTTT

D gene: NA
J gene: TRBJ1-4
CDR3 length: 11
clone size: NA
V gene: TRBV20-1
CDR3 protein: CSASLGEKLFF
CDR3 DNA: TGCAGTGCTAGCCTGGGCGAAAAACTGTTTTTT